This T cell receptor (beta chain) was found in a study of T cell responses to AZD1222 COVID-19 vaccine. V was trimmed by 3 bases and J by 3 bases, leaving 11 bases between them. Per germline, CDR1 SEHNR and CDR2 FQNEAQ (reference sequence). The CDR3 length is 14 residues. Produced via immunoSEQ multiplex PCR; TCRdb's table is partial and in-frame only. The data hold 100,000 or so clones, with roughly 84% observed a single time. The TCR comes from an adult in good health. The chain has TRBV7-9 and TRBJ1-1; possibly TRBD1 for D (6 bases). The input for sequencing was peripheral blood, taken on day 0 of AZD1222 vaccination. The CDR3 DNA follows: TGTGCCAGCAGCTTGACAGGACCCGACACTGAAGCTTTCTTT. Amino acid sequence: CASSLTGPDTEAFF.